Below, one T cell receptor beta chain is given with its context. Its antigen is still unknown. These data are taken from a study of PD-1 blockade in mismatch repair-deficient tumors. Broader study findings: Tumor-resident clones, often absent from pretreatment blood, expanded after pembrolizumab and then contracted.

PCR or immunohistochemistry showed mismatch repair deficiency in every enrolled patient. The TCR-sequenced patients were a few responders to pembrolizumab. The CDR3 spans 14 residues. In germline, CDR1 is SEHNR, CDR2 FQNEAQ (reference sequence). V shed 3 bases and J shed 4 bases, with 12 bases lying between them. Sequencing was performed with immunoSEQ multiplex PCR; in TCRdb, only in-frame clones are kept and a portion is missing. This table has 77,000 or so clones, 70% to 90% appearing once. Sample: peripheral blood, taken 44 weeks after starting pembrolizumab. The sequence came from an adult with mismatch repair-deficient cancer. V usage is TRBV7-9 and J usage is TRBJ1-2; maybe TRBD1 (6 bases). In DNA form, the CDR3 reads TGTGCCAGCAGCTTTTCAGGGGCCGCCTATGGCTACACCTTC. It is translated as CASSFSGAAYGYTF.